The 8 T cell receptor beta chains reported below all come from one sample, sequenced in a study of blood T cells in healthy people across ages. The authors ran a second PCR of roughly 6 to 12 cycles using a sample-barcoded 5' primer and a J-beta primer mix. One entry per CDR3 protein, called by TCRdb with MiXCR from the 5' RACE reads. The profile shows about 720,000 distinct CDR3 sequences, 22% of them singletons. The material sequenced was blood. The source of these receptors is an older man in good health.

This clonotype appeared a few times. The chain has TRBV3-1 and TRBJ2-1; D call uncertain. CDR1 is LGHDT, CDR2 YNNKEL, per germline (reference sequence). The germline V and J ends were trimmed by 0 bases and 9 bases, with 6 bases remaining between them. CDR3 length: 12 residues. CDR3 sequence (DNA): TGTGCCAGCAGCCAAGATCCCAGTGAGCAGTTCTTC. This encodes CASSQDPSEQFF.

The chain carries TRBV14 and TRBJ2-3; D possibly uses TRBD1 or TRBD2 (5 bases each). The V gene lost 4 bases and the J gene lost 5 bases, with 13 bases spanning the gap. Germline lookup yields CDR1 SGHDN and CDR2 FVKESK. This CDR3 contains 14 residues. The CDR3, as DNA: TGTGCCAGCAGCCCCTTTCCAGGGAGAGATACGCAGTATTTT. This translates into CASSPFPGRDTQYF.

The chain joins TRBV14 to TRBJ2-3; maybe TRBD1 (6 bases). The CDR3 length is 15 residues. Germline V lookup: CDR1 SGHDN, CDR2 FVKESK. Deletions cut 5 bases from V and 5 bases from J, with 17 bases between. Here the CDR3 reads CASSYGGHQLDTQYF. In DNA, the CDR3 is TGTGCCAGCAGCTATGGGGGCCATCAACTAGATACGCAGTATTTT.

This chain connects TRBV5-1 to TRBJ2-3, with unresolved D. The germline V and J ends were trimmed by 4 bases and 2 bases, with 11 bases remaining between them. The germline V gene encodes CDR1 SGHRS and CDR2 YFSETQ. The CDR3 has 14 residues. The CDR3 DNA is TGCGCCAGCAGCCTAGAAACAGTCACAGATACGCAGTATTTT. Protein sequence: CASSLETVTDTQYF.

A few counts support this clonotype. At one end the junction does not follow the germline gene, possibly because of a read error. The chain has TRBV28 and TRBJ2-4; D uncertain. The CDR3 is 16 residues long. Germline CDR1 is MDHEN and CDR2 is SYDVKM. As DNA, the CDR3 is TGTGCCAACAGTTTATCCGGACCGATAGCCAAAAACATTCAGTACTTC. Translation gives CANSLSGPIAKNIQYF. Filled out from reference TRBV28 and TRBJ2-4, the complete variable domain reads DVKVTQSSRYLVKRTGEKVFLECVQDMDHENMFWYRQDPGLGLRLIYFSYDVKMKEKGDIPEGYSVSREKKERFSLILESASTNQTSMYLCANSLSGPIAKNIQYFGAGTRLSVL.

The chain employs TRBV18 and TRBJ1-2; 8 bases are a match to TRBD1. J was trimmed by 9 bases and V by 3 bases; bases with no gene match: 15. This CDR3 has 16 residues. CDR1 KGHSH and CDR2 LQKENI come from the germline V gene. The CDR3 DNA is TGTGCCAGCTCACCCCGTTACCCCGGGACAGGTTATAGCTACACCTTC. Its protein product is CASSPRYPGTGYSYTF. Complete variable domain (other parts from reference TRBV18 and TRBJ1-2): NAGVMQNPRHLVRRRGQEARLRCSPMKGHSHVYWYRQLPEEGLKFMVYLQKENIIDESGMPKERFSAEFPKEGPSILRIQQVVRGDSAAYFCASSPRYPGTGYSYTFGSGTRLTVV.

CDR3 in amino acids: CASSQVQASGSDEQYF. In DNA, the CDR3 is TGTGCCAGCAGCCAGGTCCAGGCTAGCGGGTCTGACGAGCAGTACTTC. The chain employs TRBV3-1 and TRBJ2-7, with 8 bases fitting TRBD2. The CDR3 consists of 16 residues. V lost 3 bases, J lost 5 bases, and 12 bases stayed unmatched. Germline V gene data show CDR1 as LGHDT and CDR2 as YNNKEL (reference sequence).

This clonotype has a handful of counts. The CDR3: CSVDTGDYGYTF. DNA of the CDR3: TGCAGCGTCGATACCGGGGACTATGGCTACACCTTC. The genes are TRBV29-1 and TRBJ1-2; D uncertain. This CDR3 comprises 12 residues. V gave up 6 bases and J gave up 3 bases, with 11 bases separating them. The V gene's germline CDR1 is SQVTM and CDR2 ANQGSEA.